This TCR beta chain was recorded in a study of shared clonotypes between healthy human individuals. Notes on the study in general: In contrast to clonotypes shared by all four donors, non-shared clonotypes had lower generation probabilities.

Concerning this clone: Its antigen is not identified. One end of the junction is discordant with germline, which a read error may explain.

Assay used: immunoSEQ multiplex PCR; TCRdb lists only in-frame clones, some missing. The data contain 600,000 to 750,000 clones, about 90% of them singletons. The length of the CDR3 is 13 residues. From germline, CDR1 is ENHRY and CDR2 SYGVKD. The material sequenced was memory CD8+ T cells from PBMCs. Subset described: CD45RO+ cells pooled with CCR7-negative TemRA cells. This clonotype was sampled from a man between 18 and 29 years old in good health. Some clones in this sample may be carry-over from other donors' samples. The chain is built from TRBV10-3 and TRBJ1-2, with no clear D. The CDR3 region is CAINEDSTGGYTF. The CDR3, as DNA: TGTGCCATCAATGAGGACTCGACCGGAGGCTACACCTTC.